In its sample, the clone carrying this T cell receptor beta chain was seen once. CDR3 size: 15 residues. The germline V gene has CDR1 SGHTA and CDR2 FQGTGA. Trimming cost V 5 bases and J 9 bases; bases outside gene matches: 8. The data were produced by immunoSEQ multiplex PCR, yet TCRdb's version contains in-frame clones alone and is incomplete. The table has approximately 200,000 clones, about three quarters seen once. This entry belongs to a study of blood T cell repertoires in COVID-19. The material sequenced was peripheral blood. The gene calls are TRBV7-3 and TRBJ2-1, with 12 bases identical to TRBD2. This sequence originates from a woman older than 75 with COVID-19, enrolled during active disease. CDR3 region: CASSHRLAGVGEQFF. The CDR3 DNA follows: TGTGCCAGCAGCCACAGACTAGCGGGGGTCGGTGAGCAGTTCTTC. Full variable domain (missing parts from reference TRBV7-3 and TRBJ2-1): GAGVSQTPSNKVTEKGKYVELRCDPISGHTALYWYRQSLGQGPEFLIYFQGTGAADDSGLPNDRFFAVRPEGSVSTLKIQRTERGDSAVYLCASSHRLAGVGEQFFGPGTRLTVL.